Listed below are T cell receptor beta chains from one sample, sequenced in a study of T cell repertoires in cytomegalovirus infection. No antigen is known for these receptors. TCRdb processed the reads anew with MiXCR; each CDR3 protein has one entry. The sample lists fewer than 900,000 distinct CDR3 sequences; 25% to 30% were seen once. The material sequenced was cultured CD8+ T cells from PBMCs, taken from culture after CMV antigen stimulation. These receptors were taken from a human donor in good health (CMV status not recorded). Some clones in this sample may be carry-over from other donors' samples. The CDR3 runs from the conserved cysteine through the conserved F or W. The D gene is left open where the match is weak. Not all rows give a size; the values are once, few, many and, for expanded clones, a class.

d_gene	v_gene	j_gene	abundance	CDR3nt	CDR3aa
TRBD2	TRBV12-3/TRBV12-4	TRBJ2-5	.	TGTGCCAGCACCGACAGGCTAGCGGGGGAAGAGACCCAGTACTTC	CASTDRLAGEETQYF
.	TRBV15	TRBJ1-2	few	TGTGCCACCAGACAGAACTATGGCTACACCTTC	CATRQNYGYTF
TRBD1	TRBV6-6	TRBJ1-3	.	TGTGCCAGTATCGGGACAGGGGAAAACTCTGGAAACACCATATATTTT	CASIGTGENSGNTIYF
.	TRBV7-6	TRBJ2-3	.	TGTGCGGTTCGGGGCAGAAAAGATACGCAGTATTTT	CAVRGRKDTQYF
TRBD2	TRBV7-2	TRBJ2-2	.	TGTGCCAGCAGCTTATGGGAGGGTACCGGGGAGCTGTTTTTT	CASSLWEGTGELFF
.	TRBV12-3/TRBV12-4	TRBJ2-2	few	TGTGCCAGCGCGCCTACGGGGAACACCGGGGAGCTGTTTTTT	CASAPTGNTGELFF
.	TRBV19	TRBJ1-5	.	TGTGCCAGCTGCTACCGGGACAAATCACGTAGCAATCAGCCCCAGCATTTT	CASCYRDKSRSNQPQHF
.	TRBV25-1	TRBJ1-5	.	TGTGCCAGCAGTGAATTTGGGGCTAGCAATCAGCCCCAGCATTTT	CASSEFGASNQPQHF
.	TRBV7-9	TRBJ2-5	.	TGTGCCAGCAGCCCCCGTGTGGGTCTAGGCGTAGAGACCCAGTACTTC	CASSPRVGLGVETQYF
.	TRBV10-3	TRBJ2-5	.	TGTGCCATCAGTGAAACAGGTCAGACGGAGACCCAGTACTTC	CAISETGQTETQYF
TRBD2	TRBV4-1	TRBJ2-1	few	TGCGCCAGCAGCCAGGTCCCGACTAGCCAGAATGAGCAGTTCTTC	CASSQVPTSQNEQFF
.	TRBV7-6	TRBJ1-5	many	TGTGCCAGCAGCTTTTCCCAGGCGGCGGCCCAGCATTTT	CASSFSQAAAQHF
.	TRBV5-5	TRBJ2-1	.	TGTGCCAGCAGCACCCACGAATTTGAGCAGTTCTTC	CASSTHEFEQFF
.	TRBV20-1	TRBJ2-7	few	TGCAGTGCTACTAGCGAACTTTCCTACGAGCAGTACTTC	CSATSELSYEQYF
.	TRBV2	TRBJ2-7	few	TGTGCCAGCAGTGAAAGCACAGGTGTTATCTACGAGCAGTACTTC	CASSESTGVIYEQYF
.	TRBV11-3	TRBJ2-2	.	TGTGCCAGCAGCTTATGGGATAGCGAGAACACCGGGGAGCTGTTTTTT	CASSLWDSENTGELFF
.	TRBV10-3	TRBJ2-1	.	TGTGCCATCAGTTCACAGGGAGCGGTTGAGCAGTTCTTC	CAISSQGAVEQFF
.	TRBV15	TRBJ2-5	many	TGTGCCACCAGCAGAGATTTGGGGCAGGGAGAGACCCAGTACTTC	CATSRDLGQGETQYF
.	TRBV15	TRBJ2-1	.	TGTGCCACCAGCGCTCGGCGACAGGTCTCCTACAATGAGCAGTTCTTC	CATSARRQVSYNEQFF
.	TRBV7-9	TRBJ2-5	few	TGTGCCAGCACCCCTTCGGACGCACTAGGGGAGACCCAGTACTTC	CASTPSDALGETQYF
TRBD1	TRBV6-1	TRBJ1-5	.	TGTGCCAGCAGTCGTGGACAGGGGATTTTGACTCAGCCCCAGCATTTT	CASSRGQGILTQPQHF
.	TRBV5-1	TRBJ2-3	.	TGCGCCAGCAGCTTGGCCATAGGGAAGCCAGATACGCAGTATTTT	CASSLAIGKPDTQYF
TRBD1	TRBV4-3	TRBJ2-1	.	TGCGCCAGCAGCCAAACAACCGTCGGGACAGACCCCTACAATGAGCAGTTCTTC	CASSQTTVGTDPYNEQFF
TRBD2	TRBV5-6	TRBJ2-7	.	TGTGCCAGCAGACATACTAGCGGCATCTCCTACGAGCAGTACTTC	CASRHTSGISYEQYF
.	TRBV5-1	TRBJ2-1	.	TGCGCCAGCAGCTTGGACCGGGGCCCCCCGGATGAGCAGTTCTTC	CASSLDRGPPDEQFF
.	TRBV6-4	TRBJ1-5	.	TGTGCCAGCAGAGCACGGGGGGCTCTTCAGCCCCAGCATTTT	CASRARGALQPQHF
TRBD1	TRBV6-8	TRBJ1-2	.	TGTGCCAGCAGTCCCAGGGGGCGCATCTATGGCTACACCTTC	CASSPRGRIYGYTF
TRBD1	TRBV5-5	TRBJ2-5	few	TGTGCCAGCAGCTTGGCCCCCCGGGACAGGGGAGAAGAGACCCAGTACTTC	CASSLAPRDRGEETQYF
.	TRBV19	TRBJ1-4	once	TGTGCCAGTAGTTCCCTCGACAGGTTAAATGAAAAACTGTTTTTT	CASSSLDRLNEKLFF
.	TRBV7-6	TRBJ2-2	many	TGTGCCAGCAGTCATGGCGGGCTGGCGGCCACCGGGGAGCTGTTTTTT	CASSHGGLAATGELFF
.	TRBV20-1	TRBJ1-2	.	TGCAGTGCTAGAGATAGGGACTTGATACTGGCCTATGGCTACACCTTC	CSARDRDLILAYGYTF
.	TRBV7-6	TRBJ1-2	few	TGTGCCAGCAGCTTAGGACAGGAAGGAGGCTACACCTTC	CASSLGQEGGYTF
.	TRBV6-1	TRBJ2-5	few	TGTGCCAGCAACAACAGGCCCTCCCCCGAGACCCAGTACTTC	CASNNRPSPETQYF
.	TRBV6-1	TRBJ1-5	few	TGTGCCAGCAGTTCGCCTACCCATAGCAATCAGCCCCAGCATTTT	CASSSPTHSNQPQHF
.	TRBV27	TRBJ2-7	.	TGTGCCAGCAGTTTACTTCCTCTTGCGGGTTTGTCCTACGAGCAGTACTTC	CASSLLPLAGLSYEQYF
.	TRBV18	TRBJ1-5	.	TGTGCCAGCTCCGATACGGCCAGCAGCAATCAGCCCCAGCATTTT	CASSDTASSNQPQHF
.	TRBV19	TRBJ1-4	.	TGTGCCAGTAGTATGTGGAGGCTCAATGAAAAACTGTTTTTT	CASSMWRLNEKLFF
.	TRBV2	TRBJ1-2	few	TGTGCCAGCGAAGGACAGAATGGCTACACCTTC	CASEGQNGYTF
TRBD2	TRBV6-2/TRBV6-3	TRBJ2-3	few	TGTGCCAGCCTTAGCGGGGACCGGGTAACAGATACGCAGTATTTT	CASLSGDRVTDTQYF
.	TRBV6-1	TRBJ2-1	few	TGTGCCAGCAGGGTCCGGCGGGTCGTGCGAGAAGATGAGCAGTTCTTC	CASRVRRVVREDEQFF
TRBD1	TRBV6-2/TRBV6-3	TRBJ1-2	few	TGTGCCAGCAGTTATTGGGACAGCAACTATGGCTACACCTTC	CASSYWDSNYGYTF
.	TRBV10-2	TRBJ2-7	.	TGCGCCAGCAGTGGGGGACATCCCTACGAGCAGTACTTC	CASSGGHPYEQYF
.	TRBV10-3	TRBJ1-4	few	TGTGCCATCAAAGCGGGAGGTGGTGAAAAACTGTTTTTT	CAIKAGGGEKLFF
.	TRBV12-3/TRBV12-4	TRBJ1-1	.	TGTGCCACCGCCGAGGCGGCTGAAGCTTTCTTT	CATAEAAEAFF
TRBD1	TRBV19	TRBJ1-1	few	TGTGCCAGTAGTTTCCAGACAGGGGGCACTGAAGCTTTCTTT	CASSFQTGGTEAFF
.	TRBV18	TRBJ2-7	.	TGTGCCAGCTCACCGACAGAGGCCTCCTACGAGCAGTACTTC	CASSPTEASYEQYF
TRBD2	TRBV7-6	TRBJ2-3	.	TGTGCCAGCAGCTTACCAACTAGCGGGGCCCCCACAGATACGCAGTATTTT	CASSLPTSGAPTDTQYF
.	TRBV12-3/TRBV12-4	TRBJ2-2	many	TGTGCCAGCAGTAATCCAAGTCCCGGGGAGCTGTTTTTT	CASSNPSPGELFF
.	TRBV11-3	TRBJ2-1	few	TGTGCCAGCTCGTGGGACGGGGGCGATACCAATGAGCAGTTCTTC	CASSWDGGDTNEQFF
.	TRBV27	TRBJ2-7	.	TGTGCCAGCAGTTGGGGGGCGCGGATCTACGAGCAGTACTTC	CASSWGARIYEQYF
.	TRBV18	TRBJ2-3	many	TGTGCCAGCTCACCACTCCCTATGCGCGGGGGCACAGATACGCAGTATTTT	CASSPLPMRGGTDTQYF
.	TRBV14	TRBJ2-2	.	TGTGCCAGCAGCCCCCTTGTGGTCGGCGGGGAGCTGTTTTTT	CASSPLVVGGELFF
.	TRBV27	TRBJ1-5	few	TGTGCCAGCAGTTTAGGTATGGGGATGGGGGTGGACAATCAGCCCCAGCATTTT	CASSLGMGMGVDNQPQHF
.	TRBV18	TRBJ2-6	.	TGTGCCAGCTCACCGTCAATATCGGGGAACGGGGCCAACGTCCTGACTTTC	CASSPSISGNGANVLTF
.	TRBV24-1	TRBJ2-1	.	TGTGCCACCAGTGCCCTTGAGGGAACGGATTCCTACAATGAGCAGTTCTTC	CATSALEGTDSYNEQFF
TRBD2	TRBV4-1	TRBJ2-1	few	TGCGCCAGCAGCCACTCGCGGGGGGTGGGAAATGAGCAGTTCTTC	CASSHSRGVGNEQFF